The sequence of this T cell receptor (beta chain) was determined in a study of Ad26.COV2.S vaccination and SARS-CoV-2 variants. Study observations and caveats: Measurements of TCR breadth and depth may have given underestimates of the total T cell responses.

Clones were sequenced by immunoSEQ multiplex PCR, and TCRdb holds only the in-frame ones, with some missing. The profile covers roughly 510,000 clones, with around 88% appearing a single time and roughly 13% taken by the ten largest. Treatment defined: around 19 received Ad26.COV2.S at low or high dose, single or two shots; a few received placebo; per-sample allocation not given. Samples analyzed were those drawn on day 63 after the first vaccine or placebo injection. A word on this clone: Its antigen is as yet unknown.

CDR3 length: 12 amino acids. Trimming cost V 2 bases and J 7 bases, with 5 bases left between them. CDR1 and CDR2 from the germline V gene are SNHLY and FYNNEI. The sequence derives from a person aged 18-60 years who received the Ad26.COV2.S COVID-19 vaccine or a placebo. The V call is TRBV2, the J call TRBJ2-2; D ambiguous. The sample consisted of peripheral blood, taken in a trial of Ad26.COV2.S vaccine versus placebo. The CDR3 bases are TGTGCCAGCAGTGAACTGAACGGGGAGCTGTTTTTT. Translating it yields CASSELNGELFF.